Following are 27 T cell receptor beta chains from one sample sequenced in a study of blood T cell repertoires in COVID-19 (dated by TCRdb to 2019 to 2021). Library creation used the immunoSEQ multiplex PCR assay. Entries here come from immuneACCESS through TCRdb and include only in-frame sequences with V and J called. Some clones fail to appear in such tables; in the studies checked, an unresolved V gene covers under half of the shortfall, and the cause of the remainder is unknown. The sample data list around 38,000 clones, and 87% of these were observed just once. Of the sample, roughly 5.1% falls within the top ten clones. Material for sequencing was peripheral blood. The source of these receptors is a man in his 60s with COVID-19, enrolled during active disease.

This chain links TRBV28 with TRBJ1-2; possible D gene TRBD1, 6 bases. The germline CDR1 and CDR2 sequences are MDHEN and SYDVKM. Trimming removed 11 bases from V and 8 bases from J, with 24 bases in between. The CDR3 is 14 residues long. CDR3 in amino acids: CAATGGRGLIGYTF. As DNA, the CDR3 is TGTGCCGCCACGGGAGGCAGGGGTCTAATAGGCTACACCTTC.

This chain uses TRBV5-1 with TRBJ2-3; the match to TRBD2 covers 8 bases. The CDR3 covers 17 residues. The ends lost 0 bases at V and 0 bases at J; junction bases unmatched: 6. The germline gives CDR1 SGHRS, CDR2 YFSETQ. The CDR3 loop reads CASSLDRVAGSTDTQYF. The CDR3 nucleotides are TGCGCCAGCAGCTTGGACCGGGTAGCGGGGAGCACAGATACGCAGTATTTT.

The V call is TRBV6-5, the J call TRBJ1-4; 10 nucleotides match TRBD1. This CDR3 has 15 residues. Germline V lookup: CDR1 MNHEY, CDR2 SVGAGI. Losses at the gene ends were 6 bases for V and 5 bases for J; bases not matched to a gene: 6. CDR3 in DNA: TGTGCCAGCAGGCTGGGGACAGGGGCGAATGAAAAACTGTTTTTT. Residues: CASRLGTGANEKLFF.

This chain joins TRBV29-1 and TRBJ1-2; 7 positions agree with TRBD1. The CDR3 runs to 13 residues. V dropped 3 bases and J dropped 0; count of bases not matched to a gene: 1. Germline lookup yields CDR1 SQVTM and CDR2 ANQGSEA. The CDR3 bases are TGCAGCGTTGAGGGACAGACTAACTATGGCTACACCTTC. Translation gives CSVEGQTNYGYTF.

CDR3 coding DNA: TGTGCCAGCAGTCCTTTGGGGGAGGCTCGCTACGAGCAGTACTTC. This translates into CASSPLGEARYEQYF. The V and J genes are TRBV27 and TRBJ2-7; weak D call: TRBD2 (6 bases). This CDR3 has 15 amino acids. CDR1 and CDR2 (germline): MNHEY, SMNVEV (reference sequence). V dropped 5 bases and J dropped 3 bases, with 17 bases sitting between them.

This chain links TRBV3-1 (or the pseudogene TRBV3-2) with TRBJ1-1, with TRBD1 identical over 10 bases. Losses at the gene ends were 5 bases for V and 4 bases for J; bases not matched to a gene: 4. The CDR3 sequence is 14 residues long. Per germline, CDR1 LGHDT and CDR2 YNNKEL (reference sequence). The DNA for the CDR3 is TGTGCCAGCAGCTCCCGGGACAGGGGCACTGAAGCTTTCTTT. Its translation is CASSSRDRGTEAFF.

V usage is TRBV23-1 and J usage is TRBJ2-7; 13 bases are shared with TRBD2. TRBV23-1 is annotated as an ORF whose role is uncertain. This CDR3 comprises 17 residues. Unmatched junction bases numbered 6, after V lost 2 bases and J lost 2 bases. As DNA, the CDR3 is TGCGCCAGCAGTCAAACCGGGACTAGCGGGATGACCTACGAGCAGTACTTC. Protein product: CASSQTGTSGMTYEQYF.

The V gene is TRBV13, the J gene TRBJ2-3; D gene unclear. Germline assignment: CDR1 PRHDT and CDR2 FYEKMQ (reference sequence). The V gene lost 5 bases and the J gene lost 2 bases, with 5 bases spanning the gap. This CDR3 contains 12 residues. CDR3 loop: CASSPNTDTQYF. The CDR3 DNA is TGTGCCAGCAGCCCCAACACAGATACGCAGTATTTT.

V gene TRBV6-5 combines with J gene TRBJ2-2; a weak D match, TRBD1 (6 bases). Looked up from germline, CDR1 is MNHEY and CDR2 is SVGAGI. This CDR3 region has 13 residues. V lost 10 bases to trimming and J lost 8 bases, with 17 bases between them. CDR3 sequence: CAIGGPEIGELFF. CDR3 coding DNA: TGTGCCATTGGGGGCCCTGAGATAGGGGAGCTGTTTTTT.

J is TRBJ1-2 and V is TRBV28; tentatively, D is TRBD1 (5 bases). Between the trimmed V and J ends, which lost 5 bases and 7 bases, there was a span of 17 bases. The CDR3 contains 14 residues. Germline V gives CDR1 MDHEN, CDR2 SYDVKM. For the CDR3, the DNA is TGTGCCAGCAGTCCCCCGGCAGGGTCTGCTGGCTACACCTTC. It is translated as CASSPPAGSAGYTF.

The gene calls are TRBV14 and TRBJ1-1; D uncertain. The CDR3 loop spans 14 amino acids. Trimming took 4 bases from V and 0 from J, leaving 9 bases between them. Germline CDR1 reads SGHDN; CDR2 reads FVKESK. The CDR3 spells CASSLTSMNTEAFF. DNA of the CDR3: TGTGCCAGCAGCCTGACTTCCATGAACACTGAAGCTTTCTTT.

The rearrangement uses TRBV4-1 and TRBJ2-2; 11 bases are shared with TRBD2. With 1 base clipped from V and 1 base from J, the junction kept 5 bases outside the gene matches. The germline V gene encodes CDR1 MGHRA and CDR2 YSYEKL. The CDR3 totals 18 residues. The CDR3 sequence: CASSQGGLAGGNTGELFF. In DNA, the CDR3 is TGCGCCAGCAGCCAAGGCGGGCTAGCGGGAGGGAACACCGGGGAGCTGTTTTTT.

This clone was observed a single time. V and J are TRBV2 and TRBJ2-2, with D perhaps TRBD1 (5 bases). Germline assignment: CDR1 SNHLY and CDR2 FYNNEI. Trimming left V 4 bases short and J 1 base short, with 7 bases between. The CDR3 totals 14 residues. The CDR3 DNA sequence: TGTGCCAGCAGTGTGACAGTGAACACCGGGGAGCTGTTTTTT. This encodes CASSVTVNTGELFF.

A single count supports this clone. The V call is TRBV5-1, the J call TRBJ2-5, with 9 positions matching TRBD1. V shed 0 bases and J 3 bases; nucleotides not matched to a gene: 6. CDR3 length equals 16 residues. The germline V gene encodes CDR1 SGHRS and CDR2 YFSETQ. The CDR3 sequence is CASSLVPGQGEETQYF. The CDR3 DNA sequence: TGCGCCAGCAGCTTGGTTCCGGGACAGGGTGAAGAGACCCAGTACTTC.

This sequence joins TRBV28 and TRBJ1-2; D is uncertain. V was clipped by 11 bases and J by 8 bases, with 15 bases between them. Germline CDR1 MDHEN, CDR2 SYDVKM. The CDR3 contains 11 residues. This CDR3 reads CAASLSGGYTF. The CDR3 DNA reads TGTGCCGCCAGTTTATCCGGGGGCTACACCTTC.

The V call is TRBV6-1, the J call TRBJ2-5; possibly TRBD1 for D (6 bases). The CDR3 length is 13 residues. With 3 bases removed from V and 4 bases from J, the gap between germline ends came to 9 bases. Germline V lookup: CDR1 MNHNS, CDR2 SASEGT. The CDR3, as DNA: TGTGCCAGCAGTGAGAGAGGGGGAGAGACCCAGTACTTC. It is translated as CASSERGGETQYF.

J is TRBJ2-3 and V is TRBV6-4; 9 positions agree with TRBD2. Losses at the gene ends were 7 bases for V and 8 bases for J; bases not matched to a gene: 10. Germline-derived CDR1 and CDR2 are MRHNA and SNTAGT. This CDR3 comprises 14 residues. The DNA for the CDR3 is TGTGCCAGCAAGGGCCTAGCGGGGTCCCGTACGCAGTATTTT. It codes for CASKGLAGSRTQYF.

The chain couples TRBV9 to TRBJ2-7; D not resolved. V lost 3 bases to trimming and J lost 0 bases, with 10 bases between them. This CDR3 region has 14 residues. Germline loops: CDR1 SGDLS, CDR2 YYNGEE. In DNA form, the CDR3 reads TGTGCCAGCAGCGGCAGTAGGAGCTCCTACGAGCAGTACTTC. This encodes CASSGSRSSYEQYF. The full variable domain, rest sourced from reference TRBV9 and TRBJ2-7, is DSGVTQTPKHLITATGQRVTLRCSPRSGDLSVYWYQQSLDQGLQFLIQYYNGEERAKGNILERFSAQQFPDLHSELNLSSLELGDSALYFCASSGSRSSYEQYFGPGTRLTVT.

The V and J genes are TRBV28 and TRBJ1-5; maybe TRBD1 (6 bases). Looked up from germline, CDR1 is MDHEN and CDR2 is SYDVKM. This CDR3 has 15 amino acids. Trimming pared 6 bases from V and 4 bases from J, leaving 16 bases between. DNA for the CDR3: TGTGCCAGCAGAACGCCGGGGACATTTAATCAGCCCCAGCATTTT. It translates to CASRTPGTFNQPQHF.

This chain uses TRBV6-1 with TRBJ1-5, with D possibly matching TRBD1 (5 bases). Germline V gives CDR1 MNHNS, CDR2 SASEGT. V lost 3 bases, J lost 6 bases, and 12 bases lay in between. This CDR3 region has 14 residues. The CDR3 loop is CASSDASQGQPQHF. The DNA of the CDR3 is TGTGCCAGCAGTGACGCCTCTCAGGGTCAGCCCCAGCATTTT.

The gene calls are TRBV6-5 and TRBJ1-2, with 10 bases aligning to TRBD1. V was pared by 4 bases and J by 6 bases, with 8 bases of the junction left unmatched. Germline V CDR1 and CDR2: MNHEY, SVGAGI. The CDR3 has 15 amino acids. CDR3 in amino acids: CASSSLTGGAHGYTF. CDR3 sequence (DNA): TGTGCCAGCAGTTCTCTGACAGGGGGCGCACATGGCTACACCTTC.

The chain combines TRBV6-5 with TRBJ1-4; TRBD1 agrees at 9 bases. The ends lost 6 bases at V and 3 bases at J; junction bases unmatched: 5. The CDR3 sequence is 15 residues long. CDR1 is MNHEY and CDR2 is SVGAGI in the germline V gene. This CDR3 reads CASSGTGWPNEKLFF. In nucleotides, the CDR3 is TGTGCCAGCAGCGGGACAGGGTGGCCTAATGAAAAACTGTTTTTT.

The V and J genes are TRBV27 and TRBJ2-7, with TRBD1 matching over 8 bases. Germline-derived CDR1 and CDR2 are MNHEY and SMNVEV (reference sequence). This CDR3 contains 12 residues. After removal of 0 bases from V and 10 bases from J, the junction contained 2 bases not matched to a gene. In DNA form, the CDR3 reads TGTGCCAGCAGTTTATCGACAGGGGCACAGTACTTC. It specifies CASSLSTGAQYF.

This chain links TRBV19 with TRBJ2-7; perhaps TRBD1 as D (5 bases). Trimming pared 1 base from V and 5 bases from J, leaving 9 bases between. The CDR3 runs to 13 residues. Germline V CDR1 and CDR2: LNHDA, SQIVND (reference sequence). This chain's CDR3 is CASSIVDRDEQYF. CDR3 bases: TGTGCCAGTAGTATAGTCGACAGAGACGAGCAGTACTTC. Variable domain in full (rest from reference TRBV19 and TRBJ2-7): DGGITQSPKYLFRKEGQNVTLSCEQNLNHDAMYWYRQDPGQGLRLIYYSQIVNDFQKGDIAEGYSVSREKKESFPLTVTSAQKNPTAFYLCASSIVDRDEQYFGPGTRLTVT.

This clone was seen once. The chain has TRBV30 and TRBJ2-7; 7 bases are a match to TRBD2. CDR3 length: 13 amino acids. Germline-derived CDR1 and CDR2 are GTSNPN and SVGIG (reference sequence). CDR3 residues: CAYQPPGGYEQYF. In DNA, the CDR3 is TGTGCTTACCAACCCCCGGGAGGCTACGAGCAGTACTTC.

The chain links TRBV5-4 to TRBJ2-1; TRBD2 might be the D (5 bases). V gave up 4 bases and J gave up 0 bases, with 11 bases separating them. Germline-derived CDR1 and CDR2 are SGHNT and YYREEE (reference sequence). The length of the CDR3 is 15 residues. CDR3 DNA: TGTGCCAGCAGCCCCGGACTGGACTCCTACAATGAGCAGTTCTTC. It codes for CASSPGLDSYNEQFF.

The rearrangement joins TRBV2 to TRBJ2-5; TRBD2 is a possible D gene (5 bases). Per germline, CDR1 SNHLY and CDR2 FYNNEI. The CDR3 covers 14 residues. V was shortened by 6 bases and J by 2 bases, with 13 bases between the two germline ends. The CDR3 sequence is CASRERNLQETQYF. CDR3 nucleotide sequence: TGTGCCAGCAGAGAGCGGAACCTACAAGAGACCCAGTACTTC.